Listed below are T cell receptor beta chains from one sample, sequenced in a study of Tregs in tolerant kidney transplant recipients. Some clones are missing from TCRdb's copy, which holds only in-frame ones; the method was immunoSEQ multiplex PCR. The table includes 85,000 to 90,000 clones, over 85% detected once. Source material: CD8+ T cells from blood. The receptors were sampled from a human donor in good health. Each CDR3 is given with its conserved first and last residue. The D gene is left open where the match is weak. Only some rows state a clone size, as once, few, many or a class for expanded clones.

size: once
D: .
J: TRBJ2-2
V: TRBV10-1
CDR3: CASSGSGETNTGELFF
DNA: TGCGCCAGCAGCGGGTCGGGTGAGACGAACACCGGGGAGCTGTTTTTT

size: .
D: TRBD1
J: TRBJ2-2
V: TRBV5-6
CDR3: CASSLDGTDDTGELFF
DNA: TGTGCCAGCAGCTTGGATGGGACAGACGACACCGGGGAGCTGTTTTTT

size: .
D: TRBD1
J: TRBJ2-1
V: TRBV4-1
CDR3: CASSQPRQGPNEQFF
DNA: TGCGCCAGCAGCCAGCCGAGACAGGGCCCCAATGAGCAGTTCTTC

size: .
D: .
J: TRBJ2-1
V: TRBV13
CDR3: CASDTGDEQFF
DNA: TGTGCCAGCGATACCGGGGATGAGCAGTTCTTC

size: once
D: .
J: TRBJ2-1
V: TRBV21-1
CDR3: CASSKEQGAAGNEQFF
DNA: TGTGCCAGCAGCAAAGAACAGGGGGCGGCCGGGAATGAGCAGTTCTTC

size: .
D: TRBD2
J: TRBJ2-1
V: TRBV2
CDR3: CASTGTSGYNEQFF
DNA: TGTGCCAGCACCGGGACTAGCGGCTACAATGAGCAGTTCTTC

size: .
D: .
J: TRBJ2-7
V: TRBV13
CDR3: CASSLAGAKGSYEQYF
DNA: TGTGCCAGCAGCTTAGCAGGGGCGAAGGGCTCCTACGAGCAGTACTTC

size: .
D: TRBD2
J: TRBJ2-3
V: TRBV5-6
CDR3: CASSLSLAGGPLTQYF
DNA: TGTGCCAGCAGCTTGTCTCTAGCGGGAGGGCCTCTCACGCAGTATTTT

size: .
D: .
J: TRBJ2-1
V: TRBV4-1
CDR3: CASSQATKYNEQFF
DNA: TGCGCCAGCAGCCAAGCTACAAAATACAATGAGCAGTTCTTC

size: few
D: .
J: TRBJ2-3
V: TRBV10-2
CDR3: CASTPLGGVRTDTQYF
DNA: TGCGCCAGCACCCCTTTAGGGGGAGTGAGGACAGATACGCAGTATTTT

size: .
D: TRBD2
J: TRBJ2-2
V: TRBV10-2
CDR3: CASRGLAGENANTGELFF
DNA: TGCGCCAGCAGGGGACTAGCGGGAGAGAACGCCAACACCGGGGAGCTGTTTTTT

size: .
D: TRBD2
J: TRBJ2-5
V: TRBV9
CDR3: CASSVTSVQETQYF
DNA: TGTGCCAGCAGCGTGACTAGCGTCCAAGAGACCCAGTACTTC

size: .
D: .
J: TRBJ2-7
V: TRBV5-6
CDR3: CASSSRPDQGSLRGQYF
DNA: TGTGCCAGCAGCTCCAGACCCGATCAGGGGAGTCTACGAGGGCAGTACTTC

size: .
D: .
J: TRBJ2-1
V: TRBV29-1
CDR3: CSVEQDVAEQFF
DNA: TGCAGCGTTGAACAAGACGTAGCAGAGCAGTTCTTC

size: .
D: .
J: TRBJ1-5
V: TRBV27
CDR3: CASSLSINQPQHF
DNA: TGTGCCAGCAGTTTATCGATTAATCAGCCCCAGCATTTT

size: .
D: .
J: TRBJ2-7
V: TRBV5-1
CDR3: CASSLVLDAYEQYF
DNA: TGCGCCAGCAGCTTGGTTCTAGATGCGTACGAGCAGTACTTC

size: .
D: .
J: TRBJ2-7
V: TRBV9
CDR3: CARGRTGGYEQYF
DNA: TGTGCTCGCGGGCGTACAGGTGGCTACGAGCAGTACTTC